A single sample is the source of the 28 T cell receptor beta chains below, sequenced in a study of blood T cell repertoires in COVID-19 (dated by TCRdb to between 2020 and 2021). The library was produced with the immunoSEQ multiplex PCR assay. Sourced from immuneACCESS, this table was stored by TCRdb with only in-frame sequences that have V and J called. A share of the clones is absent; for the studies checked, an unresolved V gene accounts for under half, and the remainder has no known explanation. Present in this sample are under 200,000 clones, about nine tenths of which were seen just once. The top ten hold approximately 0.5% of the sample. Sequencing was performed on peripheral blood. The receptors were gathered from a man aged 45-65 years with acute or convalescent COVID-19.

The chain is built from TRBV12-3 or TRBV12-4 and TRBJ2-5; D is unclear. Trimming left V 5 bases short and J 0 bases short, with 7 bases between. The CDR3 sequence is 13 residues long. CDR3 amino acids: CASSGQNQETQYF. For the CDR3, the DNA is TGTGCCAGCAGTGGCCAGAACCAAGAGACCCAGTACTTC.

This clone occurred once. V is TRBV27 and J is TRBJ1-4, with D tentatively TRBD1 (6 bases). With 2 bases removed from V and 8 bases from J, the gap between germline ends came to 12 bases. Germline V gene lookup returns CDR1 MNHEY and CDR2 SMNVEV (reference sequence). The CDR3 has 14 residues. The CDR3 bases are TGTGCCAGCAGTTTAGGGCCAGGGGTGGAAAAACTGTTTTTT. Amino acids: CASSLGPGVEKLFF.

The chain has TRBV4-2 and TRBJ1-1; D perhaps matches TRBD1 (5 bases). In germline, CDR1 is LGHNA, CDR2 YNFKEQ. The CDR3 spans 14 residues. Trimming left V 4 bases short and J 0 bases short, with 9 bases between. The CDR3 bases are TGTGCCAGCAGCCCGACAGACATGAACACTGAAGCTTTCTTT. Its translation: CASSPTDMNTEAFF.

The genes are TRBV21-1 and TRBJ2-3; the DNA was not compared with TRBD2, the D call given in the table. TRBV21-1 has pseudogene status. CDR3 length: 13 residues. In DNA form, the CDR3 reads TGTGCCAGCAGCAATTCTAAGCGGAGTCCGGGGTATTTT. Amino acids: CASSNSKRSPGYF.

The J gene is TRBJ2-7, the V gene TRBV9, with 9 bases identical to TRBD1. From germline, CDR1 is SGDLS and CDR2 YYNGEE. The CDR3 has 18 amino acids. V shed 4 bases and J 2 bases; nucleotides not matched to a gene: 16. CDR3 residues: CASSNSREPRQGAYEQYF. As DNA, the CDR3 is TGTGCCAGCAGCAACTCCCGGGAGCCGAGACAGGGGGCCTACGAGCAGTACTTC.

Worth noting for this clone: A read error may account for a junction end that differs from germline. The J gene is TRBJ1-1, the V gene TRBV4-3; D not resolved. Germline values: CDR1 LGHNA, CDR2 YSLEER. The CDR3 consists of 15 residues. The CDR3 DNA is TGCGCCAGCAGCAAAGAGTCGGTCCGGGGAACTGAAGCTTTCTTT. Translation: CASSKESVRGTEAFF.

The V call is TRBV5-1, the J call TRBJ2-3; TRBD2 matches at 7 bases. The V segment lost 0 bases and the J segment 2 bases; nucleotides outside the gene matches: 6. The germline gives CDR1 SGHRS, CDR2 YFSETQ. The CDR3 has 16 amino acids. CDR3 region: CASSLGSAGVTDTQYF. As DNA, the CDR3 is TGCGCCAGCAGCTTGGGCTCCGCGGGGGTCACAGATACGCAGTATTTT.

The rearrangement links TRBV2 to TRBJ2-5; 9 bases match TRBD1. The CDR3 totals 14 residues. Germline-derived CDR1 and CDR2 are SNHLY and FYNNEI. V was clipped by 7 bases and J by 0 bases; unmatched bases: 3. CDR3 sequence: CASNRDRDQETQYF. CDR3 bases: TGTGCCAGCAATCGGGACAGGGACCAAGAGACCCAGTACTTC.

CDR3 in amino acids: CASSPLGREGPSTDTQYF. The CDR3 nucleotides are TGCGCCAGCAGCCCCCTGGGGCGGGAGGGCCCGAGCACAGATACGCAGTATTTT. The chain links TRBV5-1 to TRBJ2-3; 9 nucleotides align to TRBD2. This CDR3 is 18 amino acids long. Germline V gene data show CDR1 as SGHRS and CDR2 as YFSETQ. V lost 4 bases and J lost 0; bases outside the gene matches: 12.

The gene calls are TRBV7-9 and TRBJ2-5; 8 bases line up with TRBD1. The CDR3 runs to 15 residues. The germline V gene has CDR1 SEHNR and CDR2 FQNEAQ (reference sequence). V shed 1 base, J shed 5 bases, and the junction held 6 bases outside the gene matches. CDR3 sequence reads: CASSLGATGDETQYF. The CDR3 DNA sequence: TGTGCCAGCAGCTTAGGGGCGACAGGGGACGAGACCCAGTACTTC.

The rearrangement links TRBV27 to TRBJ2-1, with 7 bases fitting TRBD1. The J segment lost 3 bases and the V segment lost 7 bases, leaving 6 bases of the junction unmatched. The CDR3 runs 14 residues. Germline assignment: CDR1 MNHEY and CDR2 SMNVEV (reference sequence). The CDR3 DNA reads TGTGCCAGCACTCTCAGGGGGTTCTACAATGAGCAGTTCTTC. This translates into CASTLRGFYNEQFF.

This rearrangement joins TRBV7-9 to TRBJ1-1, with D tentatively TRBD1 (5 bases). CDR1 and CDR2 (germline): SEHNR, FQNEAQ (reference sequence). CDR3 size: 13 residues. Trimming left V 2 bases short and J 11 bases short, with 15 bases between. The CDR3 reads CASSLQGVESAFF. The CDR3 DNA reads TGTGCCAGCAGCTTACAAGGGGTGGAGTCGGCTTTCTTT.

The CDR3 protein is CASSLLQRQGAREAFF. The DNA of the CDR3 is TGTGCCAGCAGCCTTCTCCAAAGACAGGGGGCGCGTGAAGCTTTCTTT. The V call is TRBV7-7, the J call TRBJ1-1; 10 nucleotides match TRBD1. The CDR3 spans 16 residues. The germline V gene has CDR1 SSHAT and CDR2 FNYEAQ (reference sequence). V was pared by 5 bases and J by 7 bases, with 13 bases of the junction left unmatched.

A single count supports this clone. The chain combines TRBV6-5 with TRBJ2-7, with TRBD2 matching over 10 bases. In germline, CDR1 is MNHEY, CDR2 SVGAGI. V was clipped by 6 bases and J by 3 bases; unmatched bases: 8. This CDR3 is built from 15 residues. The CDR3 nucleotides are TGTGCCAGCAGGGGACTAGCGACCGACGTCTACGAGCAGTACGTC. It specifies CASRGLATDVYEQYV.

CDR3: CASSLAPGGLDPYEQYF. The CDR3 DNA follows: TGTGCCAGCAGCTTAGCGCCAGGGGGGCTAGACCCATACGAGCAGTACTTC. This sequence joins TRBV7-8 and TRBJ2-7, with D perhaps TRBD1 (7 bases). The V end lost 0 bases, the J end lost 4 bases, and 19 bases lay between the germline ends. Germline V gives CDR1 SGHVS, CDR2 FQNEAQ. This CDR3 has 17 amino acids.

The chain links TRBV7-9 to TRBJ2-7; D is ambiguous. The CDR3 is 10 residues long. V lost 9 bases to trimming and J lost 6 bases, with 9 bases between them. Per germline, CDR1 SEHNR and CDR2 FQNEAQ (reference sequence). CDR3 bases: TGTGCCAGATTACCCAGCGAGCAGTACGTC. Its protein product is CARLPSEQYV.

J is TRBJ1-5 and V is TRBV19; 9 nucleotides match TRBD1. The CDR3 is 15 residues long. V shed 4 bases and J 6 bases; nucleotides not matched to a gene: 7. In germline, CDR1 is LNHDA, CDR2 SQIVND (reference sequence). The CDR3 sequence: CASSRFGQGSQPQHF. CDR3 DNA: TGTGCCAGTAGTAGATTTGGACAGGGGAGTCAGCCCCAGCATTTT.

This chain links TRBV18 with TRBJ2-7; 8 nucleotides match TRBD2. CDR1 is KGHSH and CDR2 is LQKENI in the germline V gene. With V trimmed by 8 bases and J by 4 bases, 7 bases remained unmatched. The CDR3 runs 13 residues. Here the CDR3 reads CASAEGLEYEQYF. DNA for the CDR3: TGTGCCAGCGCAGAGGGACTAGAGTACGAGCAGTACTTC.

This clone came up once. This sequence joins TRBV6-5 and TRBJ2-2, with D perhaps TRBD2 (5 bases). This CDR3 has 16 residues. From germline, CDR1 is MNHEY and CDR2 SVGAGI. Trimming cost V 2 bases and J 2 bases, with 12 bases left between them. In nucleotides, the CDR3 is TGTGCCAGCAGTTACCGGCTAGCCTCTAACACCGGGGAGCTGTTTTTT. Protein sequence: CASSYRLASNTGELFF.

This clone was seen a handful of times. The chain links TRBV7-9 to TRBJ2-1, with D maybe TRBD2 (5 bases). Germline CDR1 is SEHNR and CDR2 is FQNEAQ (reference sequence). The V and J ends lost 2 bases and 7 bases respectively, with 6 bases between them. This CDR3 region has 12 residues. The CDR3 sequence is CASSLSGNEQFF. The CDR3 DNA sequence: TGTGCCAGCAGCTTATCGGGGAATGAGCAGTTCTTC.

This chain connects TRBV7-3 to TRBJ2-1; D perhaps matches TRBD2 (6 bases). V lost 0 bases and J 7 bases, leaving 10 bases between the germline ends. The CDR3 covers 14 residues. Germline V gives CDR1 SGHTA, CDR2 FQGTGA. The CDR3 protein is CASSLTPGANEQFF. The CDR3 DNA follows: TGTGCCAGCAGCTTAACCCCGGGAGCAAATGAGCAGTTCTTC.

The gene calls are TRBV19 and TRBJ2-5, with 9 bases that match TRBD1. The CDR3 loop spans 16 amino acids. CDR1 and CDR2 (germline): LNHDA, SQIVND (reference sequence). Losses at the gene ends were 5 bases for V and 8 bases for J; bases not matched to a gene: 15. CDR3 DNA: TGTGCCAGTAGTCCCTGGACAGGGGCCTACGGGGGAACCCAGTACTTC. Its translation is CASSPWTGAYGGTQYF.

This clone was found once. This sequence joins TRBV24-1 and TRBJ2-1, with 12 bases lining up with TRBD1. CDR3 length: 15 amino acids. The germline CDR1 and CDR2 sequences are KGHDR and SFDVKD. The junction had 7 bases not matched to a gene; V was cut back by 7 bases and J by 7 bases. In DNA form, the CDR3 reads TGTGCCACCAGGACCGGGACAGGGGGCTCTAATGAGCAGTTCTTC. This encodes CATRTGTGGSNEQFF.

Notes on this clone: Other DNA sequences in this specimen translate into the identical CDR3. This sequence joins TRBV30 and TRBJ1-6; 10 bases are shared with TRBD1. Germline values: CDR1 GTSNPN, CDR2 SVGIG (reference sequence). The CDR3 has 14 residues. V gave up 1 base and J gave up 7 bases; unmatched junction bases: 1. In nucleotides, the CDR3 is TGTGCCTGGAGTGCGGGACAGGGGAATTCACCCCTCCACTTT. Its protein product is CAWSAGQGNSPLHF.

This chain links TRBV6-5 with TRBJ1-3; D remains unclear. This CDR3 region has 14 residues. From germline, CDR1 is MNHEY and CDR2 SVGAGI. Trimming stripped 4 bases from V and 0 bases from J, with 7 bases between. The CDR3 region is CASSSTGSGNTIYF. The CDR3 DNA sequence: TGTGCCAGCAGTTCGACGGGCTCTGGAAACACCATATATTTT.

CDR3 sequence reads: CASSLYLYSNQPQHF. In nucleotides, the CDR3 is TGTGCCAGCAGTTTATATTTATATAGCAATCAGCCCCAGCATTTT. The chain combines TRBV28 with TRBJ1-5; D gene ambiguous. Trimming removed 1 base at V and 0 bases at J, with 7 bases between. This CDR3 region has 15 residues. CDR1 and CDR2 (germline): MDHEN, SYDVKM.

This clone came up once. The V and J genes are TRBV12-3 or TRBV12-4 and TRBJ2-7; 8 bases align to TRBD1. V lost 6 bases and J lost 12; bases outside the gene matches: 7. This CDR3 contains 11 residues. CDR3: CASSFDRGTYF. The CDR3 DNA sequence: TGTGCCAGCAGCTTCGACAGGGGAACGTACTTC.

The chain uses TRBV6-5 and TRBJ1-2, with 8 bases lining up with TRBD1. CDR3 size: 14 residues. Germline CDR1 is MNHEY and CDR2 is SVGAGI. J lost 10 bases, V lost 5 bases, and 12 bases had no gene match. DNA of the CDR3: TGTGCCAGCAGTCTACGGACAGGGCGAAGGGACTACACCTTC. Amino acids: CASSLRTGRRDYTF.